The 6 T cell receptor beta chains reported below all come from one sample, sequenced in a study of type 1 regulatory T cells. These receptors lack a known antigen. TCRdb reprocessed the reads via MiXCR and lists one record per CDR3 protein. This sample yields roughly 21,000 distinct CDR3 sequences, of which over 40% are seen a single time; 4.8% belongs to the top ten. Sequencing input: cultured T cells, either the whole culture or a sorted T cell fraction (not recorded which). The receptors shown here come from a human donor in good health.

This clonotype showed up just a few times. This chain links TRBV28 with TRBJ2-7; no reliable D call. This CDR3 region has 14 residues. The germline V gene encodes CDR1 MDHEN and CDR2 SYDVKM. V was pared by 1 base and J by 2 bases, with 9 bases between. The CDR3 DNA follows: TGTGCCAGCAGTTTATCGGGCCCTCCCTACGAGCAGTACTTC. It specifies CASSLSGPPYEQYF.

V is TRBV12-3 or TRBV12-4 and J is TRBJ1-1; D perhaps matches TRBD1 (6 bases). CDR3 size: 13 residues. The V end lost 6 bases, the J end lost 5 bases, and 13 bases lay between the germline ends. The CDR3: CASSGQLYTEAFF. The DNA of the CDR3 is TGTGCCAGCAGCGGACAGTTATATACTGAAGCTTTCTTT.

V is TRBV2 and J is TRBJ1-6; D gene unclear. The CDR3 runs 13 residues. Trimming stripped 3 bases from V and 14 bases from J, with 14 bases between. Germline V gene sequence: CDR1 SNHLY, CDR2 FYNNEI. CDR3 amino acids: CASSDRTPQALHF. CDR3 coding DNA: TGTGCCAGCAGTGATAGGACCCCCCAGGCCCTCCACTTT.

This clonotype was detected a few times. J is TRBJ2-2 and V is TRBV7-6; perhaps D is TRBD1 or TRBD2 (5 bases each). V lost 3 bases and J lost 2, with 7 bases in between. The germline V gene has CDR1 SGHVS and CDR2 FNYEAQ. The CDR3 totals 14 residues. In DNA form, the CDR3 reads TGTGCCAGCAGCTTGGGGACCAACACCGGGGAGCTGTTTTTT. This gives the protein CASSLGTNTGELFF.

This clonotype came up a few times. The CDR3 loop reads CASSNRLGGVEAFF. CDR3 nucleotides: TGTGCCAGCAGTAACAGGTTGGGAGGAGTTGAAGCTTTCTTT. The rearrangement links TRBV2 to TRBJ1-1, with D maybe TRBD1 (5 bases). The germline V gene encodes CDR1 SNHLY and CDR2 FYNNEI. V lost 5 bases, J lost 7 bases, and 17 bases lay in between. This CDR3 has 14 residues.

The chain employs TRBV2 and TRBJ1-6; D not certain. Trimming left V 7 bases short and J 6 bases short, with 7 bases between. Germline CDR1 reads SNHLY; CDR2 reads FYNNEI. The CDR3 has 12 amino acids. Here the CDR3 DNA reads TGTGCCAGCAAGACTTTTAATTCACCCCTCCACTTT. Translation gives CASKTFNSPLHF.